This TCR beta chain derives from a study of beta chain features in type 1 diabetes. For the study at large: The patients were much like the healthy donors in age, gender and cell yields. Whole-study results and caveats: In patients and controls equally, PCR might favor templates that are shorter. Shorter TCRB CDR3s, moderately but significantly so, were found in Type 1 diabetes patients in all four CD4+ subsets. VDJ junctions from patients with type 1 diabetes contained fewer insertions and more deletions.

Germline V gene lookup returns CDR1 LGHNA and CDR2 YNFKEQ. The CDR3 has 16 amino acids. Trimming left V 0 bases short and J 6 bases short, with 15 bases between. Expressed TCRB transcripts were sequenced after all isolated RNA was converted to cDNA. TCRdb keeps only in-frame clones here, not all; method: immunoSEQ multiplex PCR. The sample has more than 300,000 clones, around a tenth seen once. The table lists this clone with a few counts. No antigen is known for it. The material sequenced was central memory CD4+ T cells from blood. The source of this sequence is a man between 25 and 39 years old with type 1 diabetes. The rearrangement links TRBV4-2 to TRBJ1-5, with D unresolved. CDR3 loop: CASSQDVEVSGQPQHF. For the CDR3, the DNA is TGTGCCAGCAGCCAAGATGTAGAAGTGAGCGGTCAGCCCCAGCATTTT.